This entry concerns a single TCR beta chain. Its antigen is not identified. Data came from immunoSEQ multiplex PCR; TCRdb stores just in-frame clones and leaves some out. The table has around 400,000 clones, around nine tenths seen once. CDR3 size: 15 residues. The V segment lost 4 bases and the J segment 1 base; nucleotides outside the gene matches: 9. The germline V gene encodes CDR1 SQVTM and CDR2 ANQGSEA. These data originate in a study of Ad26.COV2.S vaccination and SARS-CoV-2 variants. The overall study: By the intramuscular route, Ad26.COV2.S was given once, or twice 56 days apart. The study's findings and limits: Total T cell responses were possibly underestimated by TCR breadth and depth analyses. Non-spike TCR breadth did not differ much between vaccine and placebo recipients.

This sample's treatment: 15 to 20 received Ad26.COV2.S at low or high dose, single or two shots; several received placebo; per-sample allocation not given. Samples analyzed were those drawn on day 63 after the first vaccine or placebo injection. An adult donor aged 18-55 years was enrolled in Boston. The source was peripheral blood, collected in a trial of Ad26.COV2.S vaccine versus placebo. The gene calls are TRBV29-1 and TRBJ2-7; 8 nucleotides line up with TRBD2. This sequence was found in a person aged 18-65 years who received the Ad26.COV2.S COVID-19 vaccine or a placebo. CDR3 in amino acids: CSVVLAEEGSYEQYF. The DNA of the CDR3 is TGCAGCGTTGTACTAGCGGAGGAAGGGTCCTACGAGCAGTACTTC.